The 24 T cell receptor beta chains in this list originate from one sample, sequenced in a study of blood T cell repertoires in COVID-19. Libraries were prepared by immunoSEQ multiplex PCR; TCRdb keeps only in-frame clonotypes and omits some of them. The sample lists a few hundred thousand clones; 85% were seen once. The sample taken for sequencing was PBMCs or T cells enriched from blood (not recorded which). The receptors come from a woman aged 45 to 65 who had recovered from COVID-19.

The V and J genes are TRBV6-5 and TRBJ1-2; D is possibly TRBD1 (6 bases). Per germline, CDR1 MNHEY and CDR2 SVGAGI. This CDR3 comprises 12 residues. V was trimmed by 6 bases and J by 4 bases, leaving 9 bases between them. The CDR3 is CASRSQGYGYTF. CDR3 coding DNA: TGTGCCAGCAGGTCACAGGGCTATGGCTACACCTTC.

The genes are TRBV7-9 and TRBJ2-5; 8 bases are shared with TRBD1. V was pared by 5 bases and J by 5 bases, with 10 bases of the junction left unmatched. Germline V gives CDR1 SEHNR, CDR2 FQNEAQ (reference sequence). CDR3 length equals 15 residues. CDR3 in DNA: TGTGCCAGCAGCCCAAGACAGGGGACGGTGGAGACCCAGTACTTC. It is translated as CASSPRQGTVETQYF.

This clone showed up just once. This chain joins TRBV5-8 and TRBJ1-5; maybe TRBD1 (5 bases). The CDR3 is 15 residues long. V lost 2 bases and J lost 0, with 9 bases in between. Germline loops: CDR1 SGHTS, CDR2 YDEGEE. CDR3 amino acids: CASSFQGYSNQPQHF. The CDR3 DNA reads TGTGCCAGCAGCTTTCAGGGCTATAGCAATCAGCCCCAGCATTTT.

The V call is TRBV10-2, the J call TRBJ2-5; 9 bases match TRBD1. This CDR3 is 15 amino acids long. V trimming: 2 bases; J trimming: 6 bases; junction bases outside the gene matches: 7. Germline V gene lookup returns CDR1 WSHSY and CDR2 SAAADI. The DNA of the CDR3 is TGCGCCAGCAGTGAGCCCGGGACAGGGCGGCAGACCCAGTACTTC. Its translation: CASSEPGTGRQTQYF.

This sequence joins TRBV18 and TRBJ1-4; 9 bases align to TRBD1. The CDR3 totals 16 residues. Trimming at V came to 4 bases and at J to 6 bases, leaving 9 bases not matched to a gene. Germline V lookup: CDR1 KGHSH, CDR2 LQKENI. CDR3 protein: CASSQFQTGGDEKLFF. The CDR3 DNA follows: TGTGCCAGCTCACAATTCCAGACAGGGGGTGATGAAAAACTGTTTTTT.

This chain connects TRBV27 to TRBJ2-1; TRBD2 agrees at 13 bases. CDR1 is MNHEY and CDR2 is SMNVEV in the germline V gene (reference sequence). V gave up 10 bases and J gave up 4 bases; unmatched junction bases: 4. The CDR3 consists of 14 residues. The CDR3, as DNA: TGTGCCACAAGGACTAGCGGGGGTTACAATGAGCAGTTCTTC. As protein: CATRTSGGYNEQFF.

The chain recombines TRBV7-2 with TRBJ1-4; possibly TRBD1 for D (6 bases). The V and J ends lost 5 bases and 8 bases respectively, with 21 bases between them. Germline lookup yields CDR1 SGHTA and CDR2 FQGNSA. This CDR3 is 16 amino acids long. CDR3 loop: CASSNLDGLRGEKLFF. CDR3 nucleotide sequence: TGTGCCAGCAGCAACCTGGACGGACTTAGGGGGGAAAAACTGTTTTTT.

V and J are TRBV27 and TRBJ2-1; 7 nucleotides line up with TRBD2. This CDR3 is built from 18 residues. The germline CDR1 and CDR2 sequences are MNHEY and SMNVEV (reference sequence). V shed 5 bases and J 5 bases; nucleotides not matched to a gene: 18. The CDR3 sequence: CASSPLGLTGGGNNEQFF. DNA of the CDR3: TGTGCCAGCAGTCCACTGGGGCTAACGGGAGGAGGAAACAATGAGCAGTTCTTC.

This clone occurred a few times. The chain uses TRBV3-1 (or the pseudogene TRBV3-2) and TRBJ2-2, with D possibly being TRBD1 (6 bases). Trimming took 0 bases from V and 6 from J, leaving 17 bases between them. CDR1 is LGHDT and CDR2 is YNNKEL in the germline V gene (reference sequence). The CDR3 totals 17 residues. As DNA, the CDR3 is TGTGCCAGCAGCCAAGAACAGGGCCAAGAGTATTCCGGGGAGCTGTTTTTT. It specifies CASSQEQGQEYSGELFF.

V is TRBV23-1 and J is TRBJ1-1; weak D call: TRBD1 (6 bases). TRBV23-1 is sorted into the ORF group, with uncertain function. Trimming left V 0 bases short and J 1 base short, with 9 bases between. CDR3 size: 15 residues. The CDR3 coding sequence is TGCGCCAGCAGTCAATCCTGGACAGAGAACACTGAAGCTTTCTTT. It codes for CASSQSWTENTEAFF.

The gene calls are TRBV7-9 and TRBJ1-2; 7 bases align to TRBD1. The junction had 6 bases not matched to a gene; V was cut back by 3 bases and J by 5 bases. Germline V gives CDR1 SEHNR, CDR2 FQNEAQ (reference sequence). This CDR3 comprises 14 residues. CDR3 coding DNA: TGTGCCAGCAGCTTGCCGGGACAGCCTTATGGCTACACCTTC. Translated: CASSLPGQPYGYTF.

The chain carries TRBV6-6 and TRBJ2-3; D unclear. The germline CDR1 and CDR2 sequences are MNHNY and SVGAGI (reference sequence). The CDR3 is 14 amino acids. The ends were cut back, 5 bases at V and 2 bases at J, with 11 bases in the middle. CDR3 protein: CASSTDRYTDTQYF. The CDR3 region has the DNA TGTGCCAGCAGTACAGACCGATACACAGATACGCAGTATTTT.

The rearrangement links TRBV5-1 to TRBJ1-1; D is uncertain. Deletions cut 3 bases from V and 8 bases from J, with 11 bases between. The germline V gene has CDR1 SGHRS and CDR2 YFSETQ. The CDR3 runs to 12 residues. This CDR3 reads CASSYGEAEAFF. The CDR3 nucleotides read TGCGCCAGCAGCTACGGGGAGGCCGAAGCTTTCTTT.

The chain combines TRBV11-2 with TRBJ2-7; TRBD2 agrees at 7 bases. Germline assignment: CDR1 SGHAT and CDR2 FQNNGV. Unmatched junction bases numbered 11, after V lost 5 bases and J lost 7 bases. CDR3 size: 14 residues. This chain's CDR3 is CASSLTSRSREQYF. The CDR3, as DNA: TGTGCCAGCAGCCTGACTAGCCGGTCTAGGGAGCAGTACTTC.

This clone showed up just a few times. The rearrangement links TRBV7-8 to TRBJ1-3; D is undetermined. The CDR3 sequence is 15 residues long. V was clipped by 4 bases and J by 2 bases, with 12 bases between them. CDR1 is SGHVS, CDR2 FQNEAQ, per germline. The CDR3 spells CASSSKSGTGNTIYF. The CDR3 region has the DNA TGTGCCAGCAGCTCCAAGTCGGGAACTGGAAACACCATATATTTT.

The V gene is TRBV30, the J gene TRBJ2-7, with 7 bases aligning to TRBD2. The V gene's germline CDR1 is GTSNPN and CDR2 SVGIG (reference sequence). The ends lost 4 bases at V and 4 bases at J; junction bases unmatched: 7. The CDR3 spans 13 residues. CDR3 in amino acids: CAWITGAGYEQYF. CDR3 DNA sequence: TGTGCCTGGATAACAGGAGCGGGGTACGAGCAGTACTTC.

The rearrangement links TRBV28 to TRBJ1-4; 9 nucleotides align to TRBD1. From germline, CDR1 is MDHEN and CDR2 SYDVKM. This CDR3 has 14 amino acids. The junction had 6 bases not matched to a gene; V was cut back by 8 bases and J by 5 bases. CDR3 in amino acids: CASLPTGGNEKLFF. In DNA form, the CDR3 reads TGTGCCAGCCTCCCGACAGGGGGGAATGAAAAACTGTTTTTT.

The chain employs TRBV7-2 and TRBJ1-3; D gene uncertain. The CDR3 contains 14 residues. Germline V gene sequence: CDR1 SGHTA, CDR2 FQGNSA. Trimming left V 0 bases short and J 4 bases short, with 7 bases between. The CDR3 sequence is CASSLASGGNTIYF. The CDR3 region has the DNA TGTGCCAGCAGCTTAGCTTCGGGGGGAAACACCATATATTTT.

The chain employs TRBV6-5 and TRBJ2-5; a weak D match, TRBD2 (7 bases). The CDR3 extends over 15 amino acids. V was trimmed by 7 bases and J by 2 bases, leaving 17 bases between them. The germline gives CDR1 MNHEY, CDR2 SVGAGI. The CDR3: CASNFGGAGQETQYF. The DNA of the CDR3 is TGTGCCAGCAACTTTGGGGGGGCGGGGCAAGAGACCCAGTACTTC.

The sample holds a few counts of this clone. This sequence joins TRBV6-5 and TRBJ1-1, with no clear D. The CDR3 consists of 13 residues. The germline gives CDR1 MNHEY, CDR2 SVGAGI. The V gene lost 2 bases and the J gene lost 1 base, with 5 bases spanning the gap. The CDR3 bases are TGTGCCAGCAGTTACGGGCCGAACACTGAAGCTTTCTTT. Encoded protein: CASSYGPNTEAFF.

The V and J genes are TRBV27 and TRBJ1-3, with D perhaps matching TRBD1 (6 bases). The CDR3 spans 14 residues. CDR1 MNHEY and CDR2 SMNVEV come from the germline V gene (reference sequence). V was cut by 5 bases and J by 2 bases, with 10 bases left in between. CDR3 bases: TGTGCCAGCAGTCCGGGGACACCTGGAAACACCATATATTTT. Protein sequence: CASSPGTPGNTIYF.

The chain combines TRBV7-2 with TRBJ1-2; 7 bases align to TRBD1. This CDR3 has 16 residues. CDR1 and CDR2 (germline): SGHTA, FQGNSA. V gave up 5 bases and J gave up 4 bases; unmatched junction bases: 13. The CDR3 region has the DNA TGTGCCAGCAGCGCGAATAGACAGGGCGTCGGCTATGGCTACACCTTC. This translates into CASSANRQGVGYGYTF.

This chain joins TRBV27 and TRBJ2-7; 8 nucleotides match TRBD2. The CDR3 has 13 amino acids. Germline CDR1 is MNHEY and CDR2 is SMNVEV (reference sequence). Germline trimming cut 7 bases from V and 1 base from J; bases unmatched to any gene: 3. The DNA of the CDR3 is TGTGCCAGCACCGGGGGGGAGTCCTACGAGCAGTACTTC. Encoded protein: CASTGGESYEQYF.

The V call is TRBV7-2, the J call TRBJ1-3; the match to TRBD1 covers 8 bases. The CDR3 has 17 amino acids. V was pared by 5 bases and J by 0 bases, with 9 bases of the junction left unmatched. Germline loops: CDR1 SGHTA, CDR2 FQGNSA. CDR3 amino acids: CASSRRTGISSGNTIYF. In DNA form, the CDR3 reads TGTGCCAGCAGCCGGAGGACAGGGATAAGCTCTGGAAACACCATATATTTT.